This record covers a single T cell receptor (beta chain). In its sample, this clonotype was seen many times. No antigen is known for it. No base quality information exists; no much larger clone differs at one position. CDR1 and CDR2 were assigned from the germline V gene as SGHVS and FNYEAQ. The CDR3 measures 15 amino acids from cysteine to phenylalanine. The retained sequence is limited to the CDR3, 45 bases, with the frame set at the first base. V is shortened by 1 base, J by 3 bases, and the region joining them spans 12 bases. The sample originates from a study of T cell repertoires in cytomegalovirus infection (dated by TCRdb to the late 2010s). Study-wide context: Recently identified HLA-C-restricted CMV epitopes, whose presentation resists viral immunomodulation, were targeted by peptide stimulations together with well-studied HLA-B-restricted epitopes. Because public TCR beta signatures pointed to carriage of CMV infection together with the matching HLA type, the HLA type of each donor mattered for the analysis. The study at large found these results: The ex vivo response was dominated by HLA-C-restricted CMV-specific TCR beta clonotypes, which also provided the single most frequent clonotype in two of eight donors. Carriers of CMV infection plus the relevant HLA type were discriminated by the cumulative frequency of public TCR beta family members in the study cohort and in an independent roughly 350-donor cohort.

The treatment or condition label for this specimen denotes: in vitro stimulation with specific CMV peptide epitopes to enrich CMV-specific T cells. Sequencing was carried out with an Illumina HiSeq 1500. The public reads were reprocessed in TCRdb via fastp at Q25 and MiXCR, keeping in-frame beta chains. Each record represents a unique CDR3 protein, reported with the most common genes and DNA among its rows. This sample has some 700,000 distinct CDR3 sequences in its table, and around a third of those were observed once. 18% of the sample is in the top ten clones. The rearranged segments are TRBV7-6 and TRBJ2-5; the D gene may be TRBD1 or TRBD2, since each aligns over 6 bases. Sequenced material: cultured PBMCs, taken from culture after CMV antigen stimulation. The TCR comes from a human donor in good health (CMV status not recorded). Some clones in this sample may be carry-over from other donors' samples. The DNA reads as follows: TGTGCCAGCAGCTTAGTAGGGGGGCTGGAAGAGACCCAGTACTTC. It translates as CASSLVGGLEETQYF.